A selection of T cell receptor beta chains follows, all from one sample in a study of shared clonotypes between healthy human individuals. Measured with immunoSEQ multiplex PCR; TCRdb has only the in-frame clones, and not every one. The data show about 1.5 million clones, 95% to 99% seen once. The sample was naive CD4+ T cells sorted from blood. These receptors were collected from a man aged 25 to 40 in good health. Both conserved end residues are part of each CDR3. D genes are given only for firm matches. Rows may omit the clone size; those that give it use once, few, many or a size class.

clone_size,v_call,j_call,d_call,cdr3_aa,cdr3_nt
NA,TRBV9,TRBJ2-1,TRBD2,CASSPSGTRLDNEQFF,TGTGCCAGCAGCCCATCCGGGACTAGATTGGACAATGAGCAGTTCTTC
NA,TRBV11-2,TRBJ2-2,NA,CASSLRRVEAANTGELFF,TGTGCCAGCAGCTTACGCCGCGTTGAAGCAGCGAACACCGGGGAGCTGTTTTTT
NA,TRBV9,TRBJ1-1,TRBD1,CASSVTGVNTEAFF,TGTGCCAGCAGCGTCACAGGGGTGAACACTGAAGCTTTCTTT
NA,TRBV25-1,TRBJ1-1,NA,CASAGHRSPEAFF,TGTGCCAGCGCCGGGCACCGGAGTCCTGAAGCTTTCTTT
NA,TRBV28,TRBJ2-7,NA,CASRTGQSYEQYF,TGTGCCAGTAGGACCGGACAGTCCTACGAGCAGTACTTC
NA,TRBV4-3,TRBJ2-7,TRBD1,CASSQDLTGGVYEQYF,TGCGCCAGCAGCCAAGATCTAACAGGGGGCGTCTACGAGCAGTACTTC
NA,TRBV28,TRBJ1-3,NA,CASSFRGNTIYF,TGTGCCAGCAGTTTTAGAGGAAACACCATATATTTT
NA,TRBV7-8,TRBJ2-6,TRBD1,CASSPIPGQGVPGANVLTF,TGTGCCAGCAGCCCCATCCCGGGACAGGGAGTTCCTGGGGCCAACGTCCTGACTTTC
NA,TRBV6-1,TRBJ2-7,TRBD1,CASSGLDRAYEQYF,TGTGCCAGCAGTGGCTTAGACAGGGCCTACGAGCAGTACTTC
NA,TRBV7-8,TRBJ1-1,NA,CASSRKAEAFF,TGTGCCAGCAGCAGGAAGGCTGAAGCTTTCTTT
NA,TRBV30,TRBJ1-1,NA,CAWRGVDRGTEAFF,TGTGCCTGGAGGGGAGTCGACAGAGGCACTGAAGCTTTCTTT
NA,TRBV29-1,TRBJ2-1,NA,CSVEGGPFYNEQFF,TGCAGCGTTGAGGGGGGGCCCTTTTACAATGAGCAGTTCTTC
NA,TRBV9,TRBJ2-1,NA,CASSVEGGKGYEQFF,TGTGCCAGCAGCGTAGAAGGTGGAAAGGGCTACGAGCAGTTCTTC
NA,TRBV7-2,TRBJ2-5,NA,CASSLEAGRETQYF,TGTGCCAGCAGCTTAGAAGCAGGGCGGGAGACCCAGTACTTC
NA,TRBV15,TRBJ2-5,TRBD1,CATSRAGTGETQYF,TGTGCCACCAGCAGAGCCGGGACAGGTGAGACCCAGTACTTC
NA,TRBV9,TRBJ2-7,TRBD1,CASSAGTAPGAYEQYF,TGTGCCAGCAGCGCCGGGACAGCCCCAGGGGCCTACGAGCAGTACTTC
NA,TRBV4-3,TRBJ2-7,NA,CASSRQWGGGISWGHEQYF,TGCGCCAGCAGCCGTCAGTGGGGAGGAGGGATCAGTTGGGGCCACGAGCAGTACTTC
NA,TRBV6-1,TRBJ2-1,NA,CASRAGTLDEQFF,TGTGCCAGCAGGGCGGGGACTCTCGATGAGCAGTTCTTC
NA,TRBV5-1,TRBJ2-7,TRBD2,CASSSAGGPYEQYF,TGCGCCAGCAGCTCAGCGGGAGGGCCCTACGAGCAGTACTTC
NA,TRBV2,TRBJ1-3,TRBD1,CASRARQGGNGNTIYF,TGTGCCAGCAGAGCTAGACAGGGAGGAAACGGAAACACCATATATTTT
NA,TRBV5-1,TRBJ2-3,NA,CASSLFNPSTDTQYF,TGCGCCAGCAGCCTCTTTAACCCCTCCACAGATACGCAGTATTTT
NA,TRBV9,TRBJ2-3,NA,CASSRSPADTQYF,TGTGCCAGCAGTCGTAGTCCCGCAGATACGCAGTATTTT
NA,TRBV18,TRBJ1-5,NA,CASSRTGRANQPQHF,TGTGCCAGCTCACGAACAGGGAGGGCCAATCAGCCCCAGCATTTT
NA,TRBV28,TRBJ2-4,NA,CASSTPGAAKNIQYF,TGTGCCAGCAGTACGCCAGGGGCGGCCAAAAACATTCAGTACTTC
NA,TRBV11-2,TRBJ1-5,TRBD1,CASSSRTGSHHQPQHF,TGTGCCAGCAGCTCAAGGACAGGGTCGCATCATCAGCCCCAGCATTTT
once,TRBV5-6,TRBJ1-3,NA,CASSLDGTSGNTIYF,TGTGCCAGCAGCTTGGACGGGACCTCTGGAAACACCATATATTTT
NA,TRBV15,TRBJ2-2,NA,CATSRPGTRGPGELFF,TGTGCCACCAGCAGGCCCGGGACCCGAGGGCCCGGGGAGCTGTTTTTT
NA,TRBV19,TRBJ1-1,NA,CASSIEGRRAEAFF,TGTGCCAGTAGTATTGAGGGGCGGAGGGCTGAAGCTTTCTTT
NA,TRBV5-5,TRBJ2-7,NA,CASSRATGKTSTYEQYF,TGTGCCAGCAGCCGCGCCACAGGGAAAACTTCAACCTACGAGCAGTACTTC
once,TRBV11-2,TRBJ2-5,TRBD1,CASRTPGKGAQETQYF,TGTGCCAGCAGAACCCCGGGCAAGGGGGCCCAAGAGACCCAGTACTTC
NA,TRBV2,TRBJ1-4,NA,CASSEGEKLFF,TGTGCCAGCAGTGAAGGAGAAAAACTGTTTTTT
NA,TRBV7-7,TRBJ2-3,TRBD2,CASSLGTSGSTDTQYF,TGTGCTAGCAGCTTAGGGACTAGCGGAAGCACAGATACGCAGTATTTT
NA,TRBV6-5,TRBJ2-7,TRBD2,CASRSTSGSSYEQYF,TGTGCCAGCAGATCAACTAGCGGGAGCTCCTACGAGCAGTACTTC
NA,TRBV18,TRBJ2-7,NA,CASHMGTSSYEQYF,TGTGCCAGCCACATGGGTACTTCCTCCTACGAGCAGTACTTC
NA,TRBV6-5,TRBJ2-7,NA,CATLDRSIYEQYF,TGTGCCACCCTCGACAGATCTATCTACGAGCAGTACTTC
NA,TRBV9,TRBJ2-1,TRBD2,CASSVGKAGVLWGEQFF,TGTGCCAGCAGCGTAGGTAAAGCGGGAGTCCTATGGGGTGAGCAGTTCTTC
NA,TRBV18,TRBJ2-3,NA,CASSPLGDTDTQYF,TGTGCCAGCTCACCGCTGGGGGACACAGATACGCAGTATTTT
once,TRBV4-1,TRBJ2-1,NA,CASSHPRTVEQFF,TGCGCCAGCAGCCATCCAAGGACAGTTGAGCAGTTCTTC
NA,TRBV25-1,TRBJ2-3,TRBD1,CASSEFQGANTQYF,TGTGCCAGCAGTGAATTTCAGGGGGCCAATACGCAGTATTTT
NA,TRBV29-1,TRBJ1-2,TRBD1,CSVLSSGTGSNYGYTF,TGCAGCGTTTTATCGTCCGGGACAGGCTCTAACTATGGCTACACCTTC
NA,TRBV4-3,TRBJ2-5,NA,CASSPSVWTLGTQYF,TGCGCCAGCAGCCCCTCCGTCTGGACCCTTGGCACCCAGTACTTC
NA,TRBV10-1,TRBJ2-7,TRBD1,CARRGQGEHLSEQYF,TGCGCCAGACGGGGACAGGGGGAACACCTTTCCGAGCAGTACTTC
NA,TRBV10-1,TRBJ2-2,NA,CASSPWTVDTGELFF,TGCGCCAGCAGTCCTTGGACAGTGGACACCGGGGAGCTGTTTTTT
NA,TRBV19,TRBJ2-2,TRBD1,CAIRDRAGAGELFF,TGTGCCATTAGAGACAGGGCAGGGGCCGGGGAGCTGTTTTTT
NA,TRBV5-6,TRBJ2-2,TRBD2,CASSLRGGSLAGELFF,TGTGCCAGCAGCTTACGAGGCGGGAGTTTAGCCGGGGAGCTGTTTTTT
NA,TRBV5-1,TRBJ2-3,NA,CASSLGRGGRTDTQYF,TGCGCCAGCAGCTTGGGGAGGGGTGGAAGGACAGATACGCAGTATTTT
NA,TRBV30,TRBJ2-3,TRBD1,CAYGQGADTQYF,TGTGCCTATGGACAGGGGGCAGATACGCAGTATTTT
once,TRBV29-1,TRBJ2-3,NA,CSVENSGTDTQYF,TGCAGCGTTGAAAATAGCGGCACTGATACGCAGTATTTT
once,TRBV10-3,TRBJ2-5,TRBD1,CAIRETGQETQYF,TGTGCCATCAGGGAGACAGGGCAAGAGACCCAGTACTTC
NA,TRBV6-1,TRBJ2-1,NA,CASSDRGRRLGPFF,TGTGCCAGCAGTGATAGGGGGAGGAGACTAGGTCCGTTCTTC
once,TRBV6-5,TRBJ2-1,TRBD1,CASSRQGSNEQFF,TGTGCCAGCAGTAGACAGGGTTCGAATGAGCAGTTCTTC
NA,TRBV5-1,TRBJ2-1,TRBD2,CASGLALSSYNEQFF,TGCGCCAGCGGACTAGCGCTCAGCTCCTACAATGAGCAGTTCTTC
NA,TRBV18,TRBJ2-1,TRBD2,CASSPTSGGKNNEQFF,TGTGCCAGCTCACCGACTAGCGGGGGGAAAAACAATGAGCAGTTCTTC
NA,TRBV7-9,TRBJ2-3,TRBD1,CASSPGQGKGDTQYF,TGTGCCAGCAGTCCCGGACAGGGGAAAGGAGATACGCAGTATTTT
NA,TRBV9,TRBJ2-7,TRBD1,CASSVEQGASYEQYF,TGTGCCAGCAGCGTCGAACAGGGGGCCTCCTACGAGCAGTACTTC
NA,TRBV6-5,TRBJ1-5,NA,CASSYSKLTQPQHF,TGTGCCAGCAGTTACTCGAAGCTTACACAGCCCCAGCATTTT